This T cell receptor beta chain was observed in a study of cytomegalovirus exposure and HLA in healthy donors. The CDR3 covers 13 residues. Looked up from germline, CDR1 is MDHEN and CDR2 is SYDVKM. Trimming took 7 bases from V and 6 from J; bases not matched to a gene: 4. PCR involved 60 Vbeta and 13 Jbeta primers. Here immunoSEQ multiplex PCR was the method, and the copy in TCRdb shows in-frame clones only, minus some. The sample has under 200,000 clones, more than 75% seen once. The source of this sequence is a woman in her fifties or sixties in good health and CMV-seropositive. Sequencing input: PBMCs. V and J are TRBV28 and TRBJ2-1; 9 bases agree with TRBD2. This chain's CDR3 is CASKGGGANEQFF. The DNA of the CDR3 is TGTGCCAGCAAGGGCGGGGGGGCCAATGAGCAGTTCTTC.